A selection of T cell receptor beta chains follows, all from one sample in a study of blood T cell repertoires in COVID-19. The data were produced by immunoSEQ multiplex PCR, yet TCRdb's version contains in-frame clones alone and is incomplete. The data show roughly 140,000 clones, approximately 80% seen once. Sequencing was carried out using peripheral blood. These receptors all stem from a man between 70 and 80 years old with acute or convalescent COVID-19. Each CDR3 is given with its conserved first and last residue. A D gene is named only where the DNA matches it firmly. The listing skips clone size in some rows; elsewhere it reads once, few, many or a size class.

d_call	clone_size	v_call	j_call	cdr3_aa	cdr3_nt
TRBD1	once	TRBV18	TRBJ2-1	CASSPNRGLYNEQFF	TGTGCCAGCTCACCCAACAGGGGCCTCTACAATGAGCAGTTCTTC
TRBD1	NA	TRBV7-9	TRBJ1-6	CASSLPTGPSSYNSPLHF	TGTGCCAGCAGCCTCCCGACAGGGCCAAGCTCCTATAATTCACCCCTCCACTTT
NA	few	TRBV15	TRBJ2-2	CATSEASNTGELFF	TGTGCCACCAGTGAGGCCTCGAACACCGGGGAGCTGTTTTTT
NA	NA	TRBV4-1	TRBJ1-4	CASSQRGDATNEKLFF	TGCGCCAGCAGCCAACGCGGGGATGCAACTAATGAAAAACTGTTTTTT
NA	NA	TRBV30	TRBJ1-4	CAWNTLAGGREKLFF	TGTGCCTGGAACACCTTGGCGGGAGGCCGGGAAAAACTGTTTTTT
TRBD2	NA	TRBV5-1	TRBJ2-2	CASRRQAGGSGAGELFF	TGCGCCAGCAGGCGCCAAGCGGGAGGGTCGGGTGCCGGGGAGCTGTTTTTT
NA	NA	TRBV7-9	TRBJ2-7	CASSLATDRNEQYF	TGTGCCAGCAGCTTAGCGACAGATCGGAACGAGCAGTACTTC
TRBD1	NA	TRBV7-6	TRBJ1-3	CASSLEPPQGSGNTIYF	TGTGCCAGCAGCTTAGAACCCCCACAGGGGTCTGGAAACACCATATATTTT
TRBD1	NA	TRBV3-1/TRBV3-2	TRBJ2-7	CASSQDWGQGPYEQYF	TGTGCCAGCAGCCAAGATTGGGGACAGGGGCCCTACGAGCAGTACTTC
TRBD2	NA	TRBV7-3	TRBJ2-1	CASSFGAGQQYEQFF	TGTGCCAGCAGCTTCGGAGCGGGGCAGCAGTATGAGCAGTTCTTC
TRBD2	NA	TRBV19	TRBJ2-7	CASSVGLAGEGFYEQYF	TGTGCCAGTAGTGTTGGACTAGCGGGAGAAGGTTTCTACGAGCAGTACTTC
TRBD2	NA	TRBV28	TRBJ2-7	CASTPSGRAYEQYF	TGTGCCAGCACCCCTAGCGGGAGGGCCTACGAGCAGTACTTC
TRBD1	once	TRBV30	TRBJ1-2	CAWSVQTGSGSNYGYTF	TGTGCCTGGAGTGTACAGACAGGGAGTGGGTCTAACTATGGCTACACCTTC
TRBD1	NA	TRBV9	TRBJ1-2	CASSANQGEEGYTF	TGTGCCAGCAGCGCGAATCAGGGGGAGGAGGGCTACACCTTC
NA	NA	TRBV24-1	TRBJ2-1	CATSDGYEQFF	TGTGCCACCAGTGACGGGTATGAGCAGTTCTTC
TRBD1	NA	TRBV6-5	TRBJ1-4	CASSKLTGVGEKLFF	TGTGCCAGCAGTAAACTGACAGGGGTCGGGGAAAAACTGTTTTTT
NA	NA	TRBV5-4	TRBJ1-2	CASSRDRSPNYGYTF	TGTGCCAGCAGTCGCGACCGGAGTCCTAACTATGGCTACACCTTC
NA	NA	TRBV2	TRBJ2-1	CASSDRGYDNEQFF	TGTGCCAGCAGTGACAGGGGCTATGACAATGAGCAGTTCTTC
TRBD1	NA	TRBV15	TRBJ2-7	CATSVNRGYEQYF	TGTGCCACCAGCGTGAACAGGGGCTACGAGCAGTACTTC
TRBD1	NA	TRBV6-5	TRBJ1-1	CASKGQGAEAFF	TGTGCCAGCAAAGGACAGGGGGCTGAAGCTTTCTTT
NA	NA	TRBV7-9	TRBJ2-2	CASRSAGDTGELFF	TGTGCCAGCAGGTCAGCCGGGGACACCGGGGAGCTGTTTTTT
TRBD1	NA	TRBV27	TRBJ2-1	CASHAPPGTVGYNEQFF	TGTGCCAGCCACGCCCCCCCGGGGACAGTTGGGTACAATGAGCAGTTCTTC
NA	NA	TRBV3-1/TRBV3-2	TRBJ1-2	CASSQGPLHDGYTF	TGTGCCAGCAGCCAAGGGCCATTACACGATGGCTACACCTTC
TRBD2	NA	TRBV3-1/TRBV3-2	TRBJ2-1	CASSDLYRRGGANEQFF	TGTGCCAGCAGCGACCTCTACCGGCGGGGGGGCGCAAATGAGCAGTTCTTC
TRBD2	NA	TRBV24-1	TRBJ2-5	CATSRGGDQETQYF	TGTGCCACCAGTAGGGGAGGGGACCAAGAGACCCAGTACTTC
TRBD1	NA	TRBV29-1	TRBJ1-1	CSVLPDRGRTEAFF	TGCAGCGTTCTACCAGACAGGGGGCGGACTGAAGCTTTCTTT
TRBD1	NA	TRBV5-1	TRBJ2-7	CASSPGTGAYEQYF	TGCGCCAGCAGCCCCGGGACAGGGGCCTACGAGCAGTACTTC
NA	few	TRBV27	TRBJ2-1	CASNTLGGNEQFF	TGTGCCAGCAACACCCTCGGAGGGAATGAGCAGTTCTTC
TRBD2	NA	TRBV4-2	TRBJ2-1	CASSQTGTSGYQDYNEQFF	TGTGCCAGCAGCCAAACTGGGACTAGCGGATACCAGGATTACAATGAGCAGTTCTTC
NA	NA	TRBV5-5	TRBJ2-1	CASSNRLLRDNEQFF	TGTGCCAGCAGCAACAGGCTGCTTAGGGACAATGAGCAGTTCTTC
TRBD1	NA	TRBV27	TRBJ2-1	CASSLSDRGGLEQFF	TGTGCCAGCAGTTTATCAGACAGGGGGGGCTTGGAGCAGTTCTTC
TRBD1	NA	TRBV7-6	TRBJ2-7	CASSLARGDRGWYEQYF	TGTGCCAGCAGCTTAGCGAGAGGGGACAGGGGTTGGTACGAGCAGTACTTC
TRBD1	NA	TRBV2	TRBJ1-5	CASRDRVSNQPQHF	TGTGCCAGCAGAGACAGGGTTAGCAATCAGCCCCAGCATTTT
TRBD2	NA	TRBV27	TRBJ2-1	CATRLAGGDEQFF	TGTGCCACCAGGCTAGCGGGAGGGGATGAGCAGTTCTTC
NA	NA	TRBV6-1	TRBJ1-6	CASSAQTGTLGSPLHF	TGTGCCAGCAGTGCACAGACCGGTACCTTGGGTTCACCCCTCCACTTT
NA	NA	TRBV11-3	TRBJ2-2	CASSSLRATGELFF	TGTGCCAGCAGCTCACTACGTGCCACCGGGGAGCTGTTTTTT
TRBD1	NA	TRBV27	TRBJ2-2	CASSSGGQGHTGELFF	TGTGCCAGCAGTTCAGGGGGACAGGGTCACACCGGGGAGCTGTTTTTT
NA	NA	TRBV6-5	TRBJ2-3	CASSRGRTDTQYF	TGTGCCAGCTCCAGGGGGAGGACAGATACGCAGTATTTT
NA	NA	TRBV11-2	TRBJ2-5	CASSLDSLTAGTQYF	TGTGCCAGCAGCTTAGATTCGCTCACCGCCGGGACCCAGTACTTC
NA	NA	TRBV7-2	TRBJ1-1	CASRADRVSNTEAFF	TGTGCCAGCAGGGCGGACAGAGTTTCAAACACTGAAGCTTTCTTT
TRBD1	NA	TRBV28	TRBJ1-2	CASSLWVPGTGLGHGYTF	TGTGCCAGCAGTTTATGGGTTCCCGGGACAGGGTTGGGTCATGGCTACACCTTC
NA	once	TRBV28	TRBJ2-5	CASSLTGGVETQYF	TGTGCCAGCAGTCTCACCGGGGGTGTAGAGACCCAGTACTTC
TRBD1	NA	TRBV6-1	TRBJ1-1	CASSDITGGNTEAFF	TGTGCCAGCAGTGACATAACAGGGGGGAACACTGAAGCTTTCTTT